This T cell receptor (beta chain) was sequenced in a study of OX40 agonist ivuxolimab in advanced cancers. Regarding the study as a whole: Patients who responded partially at 0.1-3.0 mg/kg showed clonal expansion ranking among the lowest.

About this clone itself: Its specificity is unknown.

Clones were read by immunoSEQ multiplex PCR, and TCRdb kept only the in-frame ones, dropping some. Among just over 80,000 clones listed, roughly 84% were seen once. The origin of this receptor is an adult with an advanced solid tumor such as melanoma, head and neck, liver or kidney cancer. This specimen consisted of CD4+ or CD8+ T cells sorted from blood, obtained in a trial of the OX40 agonist ivuxolimab.

In DNA, the CDR3 is TGTGCCAGTAGTACCAGGGACAGAGCCCTGAACACTGAAGCTTTCTTT. Amino acid sequence: CASSTRDRALNTEAFF. This rearrangement joins TRBV19 to TRBJ1-1, with 7 bases fitting TRBD1. With 4 bases clipped from V and 0 bases from J, the junction kept 8 bases outside the gene matches. The CDR3 covers 16 residues. The germline V gene encodes CDR1 LNHDA and CDR2 SQIVND (reference sequence).